Described below is a single T cell receptor beta chain sequence and its context. What it recognizes is unknown. PCR was performed using 60 Vbeta and 13 Jbeta primers. The method was immunoSEQ multiplex PCR; TCRdb's version includes in-frame clones alone and lacks a portion of them. Of tens of thousands of clones listed, around 79% are singletons. The data were taken from a study of cytomegalovirus exposure and HLA in healthy donors. As for the study in general: In terms of ancestry, the Caucasian-associated cluster contained 80% to 90% of the 350 to 450 genotyped donors. Study observations and caveats: Among immune exposure information, only CMV serostatus was available. Earlier analysis yielded a pattern in which most TCR beta V segments were productive about 90% or about 30% of the time.

In germline, CDR1 is SEHNR, CDR2 FQNEAQ (reference sequence). This CDR3 comprises 14 residues. V and J are TRBV7-9 and TRBJ2-5; maybe TRBD2 (6 bases). The assigned J gene may be wrong: the sequence end matches TRBJ2-7 better. The specimen was PBMCs. This sequence was found in a male donor in good health and CMV-seropositive. The DNA of the CDR3 is TGTGCCAGCAGCGGGAGGTACCCAGCCTACGAGCAGTACTTC. Encoded protein: CASSGRYPAYEQYF.